This T cell receptor (beta chain) was captured in a study of blood T cells in healthy people across ages. The CDR3 spans 13 residues. Germline assignment: CDR1 MNHEY and CDR2 SMNVEV (reference sequence). Through a sample-barcoded 5' primer and a J-beta primer mix, a second PCR was run for about 6 to 12 cycles. TCRdb independently ran MiXCR on the 5' RACE reads; one entry per CDR3 protein. The sample consists of 250,000 to 300,000 distinct CDR3 sequences, roughly a quarter of them appearing once. As regards this clonotype: Its ends do not fully match the called genes, so a read error is possible.

The source material was blood. The rearrangement uses TRBV27 and TRBJ1-4; D not resolved. This TCR was sampled from a woman in her 70s in good health. CDR3 region: CASSFGIEEKLLF. DNA of the CDR3: TGTGCCAGCAGTTTTGGGATCGAGGAAAAACTGCTTTTT.